This T cell receptor (beta chain) was identified during a study of blood T cell repertoires in COVID-19. About the research overall: The analysed material was cDNA or gDNA that came from T cells, B-cell-depleted T cells, or PBMCs.

This table comes from immunoSEQ multiplex PCR, and its TCRdb copy is limited to in-frame clones, with some not included. The table lists 200,000 to 250,000 clones, about 90% of them singletons. The clonotype was recovered from a man aged 30-40 years who had recovered from COVID-19. Sequenced: PBMCs or T cells enriched from blood (not recorded which).

CDR3 region: CASRSGTSSSYEQYF. CDR3 sequence (DNA): TGTGCCAGCAGATCCGGGACAAGTAGCTCCTACGAGCAGTACTTC. This sequence joins TRBV28 and TRBJ2-7, with a possible D match to TRBD1 (6 bases). This CDR3 is built from 15 residues. With 6 bases removed from V and 0 bases from J, the gap between germline ends came to 15 bases. Germline V lookup: CDR1 MDHEN, CDR2 SYDVKM.